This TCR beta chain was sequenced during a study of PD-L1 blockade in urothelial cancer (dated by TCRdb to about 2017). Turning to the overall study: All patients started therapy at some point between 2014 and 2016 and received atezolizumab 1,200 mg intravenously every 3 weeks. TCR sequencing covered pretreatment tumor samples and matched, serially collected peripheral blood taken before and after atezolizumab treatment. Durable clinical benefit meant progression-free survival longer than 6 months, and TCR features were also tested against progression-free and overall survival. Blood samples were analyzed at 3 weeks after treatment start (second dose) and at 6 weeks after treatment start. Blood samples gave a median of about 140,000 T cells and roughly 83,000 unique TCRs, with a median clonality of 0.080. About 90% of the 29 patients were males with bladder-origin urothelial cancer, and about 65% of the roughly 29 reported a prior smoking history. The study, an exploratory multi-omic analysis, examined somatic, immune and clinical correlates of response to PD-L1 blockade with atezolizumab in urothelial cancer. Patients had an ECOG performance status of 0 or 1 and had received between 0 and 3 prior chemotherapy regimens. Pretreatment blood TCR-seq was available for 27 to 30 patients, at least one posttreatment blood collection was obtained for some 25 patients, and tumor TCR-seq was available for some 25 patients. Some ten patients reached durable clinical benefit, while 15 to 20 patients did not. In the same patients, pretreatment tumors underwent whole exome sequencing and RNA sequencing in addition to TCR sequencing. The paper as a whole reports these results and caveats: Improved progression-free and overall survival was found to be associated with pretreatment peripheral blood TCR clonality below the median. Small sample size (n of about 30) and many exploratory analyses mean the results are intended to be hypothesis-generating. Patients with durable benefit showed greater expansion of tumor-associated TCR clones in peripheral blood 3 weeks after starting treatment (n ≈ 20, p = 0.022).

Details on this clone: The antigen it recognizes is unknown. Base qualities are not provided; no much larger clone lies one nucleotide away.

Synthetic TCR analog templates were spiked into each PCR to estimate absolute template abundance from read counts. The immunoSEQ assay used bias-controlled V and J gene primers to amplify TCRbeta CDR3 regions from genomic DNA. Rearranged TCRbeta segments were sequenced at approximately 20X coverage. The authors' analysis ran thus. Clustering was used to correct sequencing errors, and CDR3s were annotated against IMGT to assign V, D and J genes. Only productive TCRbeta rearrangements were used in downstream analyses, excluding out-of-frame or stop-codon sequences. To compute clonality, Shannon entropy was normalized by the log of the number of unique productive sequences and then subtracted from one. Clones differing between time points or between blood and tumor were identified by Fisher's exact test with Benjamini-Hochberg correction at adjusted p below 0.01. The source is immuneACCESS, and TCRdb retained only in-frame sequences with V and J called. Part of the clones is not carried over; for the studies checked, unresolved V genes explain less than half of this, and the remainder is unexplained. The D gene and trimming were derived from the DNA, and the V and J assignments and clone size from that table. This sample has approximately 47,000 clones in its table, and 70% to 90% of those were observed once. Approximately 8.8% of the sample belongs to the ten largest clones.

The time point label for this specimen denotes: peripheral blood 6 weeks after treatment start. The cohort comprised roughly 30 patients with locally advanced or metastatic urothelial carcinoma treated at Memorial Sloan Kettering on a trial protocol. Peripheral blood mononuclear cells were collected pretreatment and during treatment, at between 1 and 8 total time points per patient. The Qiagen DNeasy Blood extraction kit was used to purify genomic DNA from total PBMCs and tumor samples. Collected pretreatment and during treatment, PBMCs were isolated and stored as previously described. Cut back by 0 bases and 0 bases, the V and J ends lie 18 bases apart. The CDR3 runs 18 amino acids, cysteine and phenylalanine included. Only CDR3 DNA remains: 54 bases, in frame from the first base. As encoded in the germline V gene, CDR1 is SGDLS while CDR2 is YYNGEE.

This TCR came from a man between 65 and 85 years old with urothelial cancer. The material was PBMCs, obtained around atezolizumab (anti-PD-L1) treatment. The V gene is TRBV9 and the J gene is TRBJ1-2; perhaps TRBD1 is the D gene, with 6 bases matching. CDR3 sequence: CASSVGPSPQGPNYGYTF. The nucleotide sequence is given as TGTGCCAGCAGCGTAGGGCCTTCCCCCCAGGGGCCTAACTATGGCTACACCTTC.